The entry below describes one T cell receptor (beta chain). Its cognate antigen is unknown. Sequenced by immunoSEQ multiplex PCR; TCRdb stores in-frame clones only, minus some. Here the sample spans around 180,000 clones, about 90% being singletons. This entry is derived from a study of T cell responses to AZD1222 COVID-19 vaccine. Whole-study results and caveats: Distributed over spike, vaccine-associated CD4 TCRs predominated at 160-218 and 743-854.

Germline lookup yields CDR1 PRHDT and CDR2 FYEKMQ (reference sequence). The CDR3 runs 12 residues. V was pared by 5 bases and J by 6 bases, with 7 bases between. The sequence came from an adult in good health. J is TRBJ2-2 and V is TRBV13, with D unclear. Sequences were derived from peripheral blood, sampled on day 0 of AZD1222 vaccination. The CDR3 region is CASSLGSGELFF. CDR3 sequence (DNA): TGTGCCAGCAGCCTCGGCTCCGGGGAGCTGTTTTTT. The complete variable domain, with remaining parts taken from reference TRBV13 and TRBJ2-2, reads AAGVIQSPRHLIKEKRETATLKCYPIPRHDTVYWYQQGPGQDPQFLISFYEKMQSDKGSIPDRFSAQQFSDYHSELNMSSLELGDSALYFCASSLGSGELFFGEGSRLTVL.